This T cell receptor (beta chain) was sequenced in a study of blood T cell repertoires in COVID-19. Study information: PBMCs, B-cell-depleted T cells, or T cells were the source of the cDNA or gDNA that made up the material.

The CDR3 contains 15 residues. In germline, CDR1 is SGHNT, CDR2 YYREEE (reference sequence). V gave up 3 bases and J gave up 3 bases, with 15 bases separating them. Data came from immunoSEQ multiplex PCR; TCRdb stores just in-frame clones and leaves some out. The sample has around 140,000 clones; approximately 88% are singletons. This receptor was identified in a woman aged 45-59 years with acute or convalescent COVID-19. Sequenced sample: peripheral blood. The chain has TRBV5-4 and TRBJ2-5; D might be TRBD2 (5 bases). The CDR3 nucleotides read TGTGCCAGCAGCTGGATGGAGGCCAAAAAAGAGACCCAGTACTTC. The encoded protein is CASSWMEAKKETQYF.